The 27 T cell receptor beta chains given below trace back to one sample, sequenced in a study of T cells in Graves' hyperthyroidism and ophthalmopathy. Using RNA transcripts as the source, TCR beta CDR3 regions were amplified. TCR CDR3 underwent first-round RT-PCR with the HTBI primer set. In TCRdb, the multiplex PCR reads were re-called with MiXCR into one record per CDR3 protein. The data hold 250,000 to 300,000 distinct CDR3 sequences, with around 15% observed a single time. The specimen sequenced was blood. These TCRs come from a woman aged 40 to 50 with Graves' hyperthyroidism.

This rearrangement joins TRBV24-1 to TRBJ2-5; 15 positions agree with TRBD2. Trimming took 4 bases from V and 5 from J; bases not matched to a gene: 7. The CDR3 covers 17 residues. The germline V gene encodes CDR1 KGHDR and CDR2 SFDVKD. CDR3 amino acids: CATSEAGLAGGPETQYF. The CDR3 nucleotides read TGTGCCACCAGTGAAGCCGGACTAGCGGGAGGGCCGGAGACCCAGTACTTC.

In this sample, this clonotype turned up many times. The V call is TRBV28, the J call TRBJ1-5; D may be TRBD1 (5 bases). There are 16 residues in the CDR3. Germline CDR1 and CDR2: MDHEN and SYDVKM. V shed 4 bases and J shed 2 bases, with 15 bases lying between them. The CDR3 sequence is CASSSDSRGGNQPQHF. CDR3 nucleotides: TGTGCCAGCAGTTCAGATAGCCGGGGGGGCAATCAGCCCCAGCATTTT.

This clonotype has more than one count but fewer than ten. The rearrangement joins TRBV10-3 to TRBJ2-6, with 12 bases that match TRBD1. V lost 7 bases, J lost 4 bases, and 8 bases stayed unmatched. This CDR3 has 17 amino acids. In germline, CDR1 is ENHRY, CDR2 SYGVKD. The chain's CDR3 is CAITPGQGAPGANVLTF. In DNA form, the CDR3 reads TGTGCCATCACTCCGGGACAGGGGGCGCCAGGGGCCAACGTCCTGACTTTC.

This clonotype has only a few counts. V usage is TRBV3-1 and J usage is TRBJ1-2, with D unresolved. Germline V gene data show CDR1 as LGHDT and CDR2 as YNNKEL (reference sequence). The CDR3 sequence is 11 residues long. Trimming took off 1 base at V and 9 bases at J, with 6 bases between the two ends. CDR3 nucleotides: TGTGCCAGCAGCCAAGGGAGGAGCTACACCTTC. This codes for CASSQGRSYTF.

The chain has TRBV11-3 and TRBJ2-3; 9 bases match TRBD2. Trimming at V came to 5 bases and at J to 3 bases, leaving 3 bases not matched to a gene. Germline V gives CDR1 SGHNT, CDR2 YENEEA. This CDR3 has 14 residues. In DNA form, the CDR3 reads TGTGCCAGCAGCAGACTAGCGGAGACAGATACGCAGTATTTT. Amino acid sequence: CASSRLAETDTQYF.

Details on this clonotype: A much larger clone is a single base away; this may be a read error. The chain couples TRBV2 to TRBJ2-1, with D perhaps assigned TRBD1 or TRBD2 (5 bases each). From germline, CDR1 is SNHLY and CDR2 FYNNEI. The CDR3 loop spans 12 amino acids. CDR3 in DNA: TGTGCCGGCAGGGACCGGGGCGCCTTGCAGTTCTTC. Amino acid sequence: CAGRDRGALQFF.

The table lists this clonotype with many counts. This sequence joins TRBV24-1 and TRBJ1-1; weak D call: TRBD1 (5 bases). CDR1 and CDR2 (germline): KGHDR, SFDVKD. The V gene lost 5 bases and the J gene lost 5 bases, with 17 bases spanning the gap. This CDR3 is 15 amino acids long. In DNA form, the CDR3 reads TGTGCCACCAGTGGGGTCCCCCAGGGATGGACTGAAGCTTTCTTT. This encodes CATSGVPQGWTEAFF.

This clonotype occurred many times. V gene TRBV20-1 combines with J gene TRBJ2-1; no firm D call. The CDR3 covers 12 residues. The V and J ends lost 3 bases and 2 bases respectively, with 5 bases between them. Germline CDR1 and CDR2: DFQATT and SNEGSKA (reference sequence). CDR3 nucleotide sequence: TGCAGTGCTAGTAACACCTACAATGAGCAGTTCTTC. Translation gives CSASNTYNEQFF.

This clonotype showed up many times. The chain links TRBV2 to TRBJ2-5, with TRBD1 matching 7 bases. J lost 2 bases, V lost 2 bases, and 11 bases had no gene match. The CDR3 length is 17 residues. CDR1 and CDR2 from the germline V gene are SNHLY and FYNNEI. The chain's CDR3 is CASSENSGGLTQETQYF. The CDR3, as DNA: TGTGCCAGCAGTGAAAATTCAGGGGGATTGACGCAAGAGACCCAGTACTTC.

This clonotype was detected many times. V usage is TRBV2 and J usage is TRBJ2-7; 11 bases align to TRBD1. The CDR3 covers 15 residues. The V gene's germline CDR1 is SNHLY and CDR2 FYNNEI. V shed 6 bases, J shed 3 bases, and the junction held 7 bases outside the gene matches. The CDR3: CASRTGGQGDYEQYF. The CDR3 DNA is TGTGCCAGCAGAACCGGGGGACAGGGGGACTACGAGCAGTACTTC.

This clonotype appeared many times. The chain has TRBV6-1 and TRBJ1-5; TRBD1 matches at 7 bases. J was trimmed by 0 bases and V by 6 bases; bases with no gene match: 14. Germline V CDR1 and CDR2: MNHNS, SASEGT. CDR3 length equals 18 residues. CDR3 sequence: CASSRSRQGGYSNQPQHF. CDR3 sequence (DNA): TGTGCCAGCAGCCGATCCCGACAGGGAGGCTATAGCAATCAGCCCCAGCATTTT.

This clonotype came up many times. The chain couples TRBV20-1 to TRBJ1-4; maybe TRBD1 (5 bases). This CDR3 region has 12 residues. Germline V gives CDR1 DFQATT, CDR2 SNEGSKA (reference sequence). Trimming took 6 bases from V and 8 from J, leaving 13 bases between them. The CDR3 here is CSAKGTGEKLFF. The CDR3 nucleotides are TGCAGTGCGAAGGGGACGGGCGAAAAACTGTTTTTT.

This clonotype has only a few counts. V and J are TRBV6-1 and TRBJ2-2, with 7 bases that match TRBD2. The CDR3 has 17 amino acids. Per germline, CDR1 MNHNS and CDR2 SASEGT. V lost 2 bases to trimming and J lost 0 bases; unmatched junction nucleotides: 6. The CDR3 sequence is CASSETAGLPNTGELFF. CDR3 DNA sequence: TGTGCCAGCAGTGAAACGGCGGGACTACCGAACACCGGGGAGCTGTTTTTT.

This clonotype was picked up a small number of times. The chain is built from TRBV6-1 and TRBJ2-3; 9 bases match TRBD2. Germline CDR1 MNHNS, CDR2 SASEGT. The V gene end was trimmed by 6 bases and the J gene end by 4 bases; junction bases not matched to a gene: 14. The CDR3 runs to 17 residues. In nucleotides, the CDR3 is TGTGCCAGCAGCCCCTTATCGCCGCTAGCGGGATCAGATACGCAGTATTTT. This gives the protein CASSPLSPLAGSDTQYF.

This clonotype was counted only a few times. The chain uses TRBV20-1 and TRBJ2-1, with D perhaps TRBD2 (5 bases). With 3 bases removed from V and 6 bases from J, the gap between germline ends came to 18 bases. The CDR3 is made up of 15 amino acids. The germline V gene has CDR1 DFQATT and CDR2 SNEGSKA (reference sequence). DNA of the CDR3: TGCAGTGCTAGTTTACGTACCGGGGTAACCAATGAGCAGTTCTTC. Translating gives CSASLRTGVTNEQFF.

This chain joins TRBV29-1 and TRBJ2-1; 10 positions match TRBD2. CDR3 length: 15 amino acids. Germline assignment: CDR1 SQVTM and CDR2 ANQGSEA. Germline trimming cut 0 bases from V and 5 bases from J; bases unmatched to any gene: 4. The CDR3 loop is CSVEDWTSGNNEQFF. In DNA form, the CDR3 reads TGCAGCGTTGAAGATTGGACTAGCGGCAACAATGAGCAGTTCTTC.

This clonotype appeared many times. The chain carries TRBV5-8 and TRBJ2-5; 8 bases are shared with TRBD2. Trimming removed 4 bases from V and 1 base from J; junction bases left unmatched: 12. CDR1 is SGHTS and CDR2 is YDEGEE in the germline V gene. This CDR3 has 17 amino acids. CDR3 sequence: CASSLGRVAGTQETQYF. CDR3 DNA sequence: TGTGCCAGCAGCCTGGGGAGGGTAGCGGGGACCCAAGAGACCCAGTACTTC.

This clonotype was observed a few times. V gene TRBV29-1 combines with J gene TRBJ2-1; 9 nucleotides align to TRBD2. The length of the CDR3 is 15 residues. Trimming took 7 bases from V and 4 from J; bases not matched to a gene: 11. Germline CDR1 SQVTM, CDR2 ANQGSEA. In DNA, the CDR3 is TGCAGCGCCCGAGGGACTAGCCAACATTACAATGAGCAGTTCTTC. Residues: CSARGTSQHYNEQFF.

This clonotype appeared many times. The CDR3 DNA reads TGTGCCAGCAGCTTAGCTCTACTTAACAATGAGCAGTTCTTC. It specifies CASSLALLNNEQFF. The genes are TRBV7-9 and TRBJ2-1; unclear D gene. V was cut by 0 bases and J by 5 bases, with 8 bases left in between. Looked up from germline, CDR1 is SEHNR and CDR2 is FQNEAQ (reference sequence). The CDR3 is 14 residues long. The complete variable domain, with remaining parts taken from reference TRBV7-9 and TRBJ2-1, reads DTGVSQNPRHKITKRGQNVTFRCDPISEHNRLYWYRQTLGQGPEFLTYFQNEAQLEKSRLLSDRFSAERPKGSFSTLEIQRTEQGDSAMYLCASSLALLNNEQFFGPGTRLTVL.

This clonotype was observed at least ten times. This rearrangement joins TRBV28 to TRBJ1-2; weak D call: TRBD1 (6 bases). Deletions cut 3 bases from V and 7 bases from J, with 21 bases between. This CDR3 is built from 16 residues. Germline CDR1 MDHEN, CDR2 SYDVKM. The CDR3 reads CASSLGWGAKGGGYTF. CDR3 sequence (DNA): TGTGCCAGCAGTTTGGGATGGGGGGCTAAAGGTGGTGGCTACACCTTC.

This chain joins TRBV7-9 and TRBJ2-7; 9 bases fit TRBD1. There are 15 residues in the CDR3. With V trimmed by 5 bases and J by 5 bases, 10 bases remained unmatched. Germline CDR1 reads SEHNR; CDR2 reads FQNEAQ (reference sequence). As DNA, the CDR3 is TGTGCCAGCAGCCCACCGGGACAGGGTAGCCACGAGCAGTACTTC. It yields the protein CASSPPGQGSHEQYF.

This clonotype was picked up many times. CDR3 protein: CASSLAGTGQETQYF. In DNA, the CDR3 is TGTGCCAGCAGCTTGGCCGGGACAGGACAAGAGACCCAGTACTTC. The chain couples TRBV11-2 to TRBJ2-5, with 8 bases aligning to TRBD1. The length of the CDR3 is 15 residues. Germline V CDR1 and CDR2: SGHAT, FQNNGV. V gave up 3 bases and J gave up 2 bases; unmatched junction bases: 5.

At least ten counts were recorded for this clonotype. V and J are TRBV5-5 and TRBJ1-5; D is undetermined. Germline assignment: CDR1 SGHKS and CDR2 YYEKEE (reference sequence). V was clipped by 0 bases and J by 7 bases, with 11 bases between them. The CDR3 is 14 amino acids. This CDR3 reads CASSLGGNNQPQHF. The CDR3 DNA reads as TGTGCCAGCAGCTTGGGGGGAAATAACCAGCCCCAGCATTTT.

This clonotype has more than one count but fewer than ten. The rearrangement links TRBV6-1 to TRBJ2-7, with 11 bases that match TRBD2. This CDR3 comprises 16 residues. With V trimmed by 6 bases and J by 4 bases, 11 bases remained unmatched. CDR1 MNHNS and CDR2 SASEGT come from the germline V gene. The CDR3 nucleotides read TGTGCCAGCAGCAGAATCCGACTAGCGGGATTTTACGAGCAGTACTTC. Its protein product is CASSRIRLAGFYEQYF.

This clonotype was observed many times. The chain joins TRBV6-1 to TRBJ2-3; no reliable D call. The V gene lost 7 bases and the J gene lost 2 bases, with 22 bases spanning the gap. This CDR3 has 17 amino acids. Germline loops: CDR1 MNHNS, CDR2 SASEGT. The CDR3 protein is CASTFSTMDGYTDTQYF. CDR3 DNA sequence: TGTGCCAGCACCTTTTCTACCATGGACGGGTACACAGATACGCAGTATTTT.

This clonotype was observed at least ten times. This sequence joins TRBV28 and TRBJ2-2, with D unclear. CDR3 length equals 16 residues. Between the trimmed V and J ends, which lost 5 bases and 1 base, there was a span of 14 bases. Germline V CDR1 and CDR2: MDHEN, SYDVKM. The CDR3 nucleotides are TGTGCCAGCAGTCCCCTAGGGCGCGGGAACACCGGGGAGCTGTTTTTT. This encodes CASSPLGRGNTGELFF.

The sample holds many counts of this clonotype. V is TRBV2 and J is TRBJ1-1; D unresolved. V shed 6 bases and J shed 4 bases, with 9 bases lying between them. This CDR3 comprises 12 residues. CDR1 and CDR2 (germline): SNHLY, FYNNEI. The CDR3 here is CASRLGATEAFF. In DNA form, the CDR3 reads TGTGCCAGCAGGCTGGGCGCCACTGAAGCTTTCTTT.